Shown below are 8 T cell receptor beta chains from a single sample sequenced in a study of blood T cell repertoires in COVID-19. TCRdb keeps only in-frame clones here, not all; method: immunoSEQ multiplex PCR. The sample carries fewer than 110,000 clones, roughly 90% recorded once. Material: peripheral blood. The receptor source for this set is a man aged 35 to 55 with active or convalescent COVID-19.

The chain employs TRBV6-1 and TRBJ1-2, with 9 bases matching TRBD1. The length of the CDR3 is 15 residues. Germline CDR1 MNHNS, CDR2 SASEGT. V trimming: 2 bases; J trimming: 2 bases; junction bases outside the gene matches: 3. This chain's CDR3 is CASSEIGQGNYGYTF. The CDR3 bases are TGTGCCAGCAGTGAAATTGGACAGGGGAACTATGGCTACACCTTC.

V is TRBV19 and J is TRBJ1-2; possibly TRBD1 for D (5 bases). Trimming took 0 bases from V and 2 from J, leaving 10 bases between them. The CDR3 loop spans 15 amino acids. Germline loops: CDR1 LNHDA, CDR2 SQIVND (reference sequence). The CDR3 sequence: CASSIDMTANYGYTF. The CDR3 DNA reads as TGTGCCAGTAGTATAGATATGACAGCAAACTATGGCTACACCTTC.

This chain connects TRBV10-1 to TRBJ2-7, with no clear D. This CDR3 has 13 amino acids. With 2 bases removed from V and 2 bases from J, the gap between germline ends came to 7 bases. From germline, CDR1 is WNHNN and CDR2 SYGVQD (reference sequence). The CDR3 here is CASSENRAYEQYF. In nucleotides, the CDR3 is TGCGCCAGCAGTGAGAACAGAGCCTACGAGCAGTACTTC.

The DNA of the CDR3 is TGCGCCAGCAGCCAAGAAAATAGGGGCGCAGCGAACACCGGGGAGCTGTTTTTT. Translation: CASSQENRGAANTGELFF. This chain links TRBV4-3 with TRBJ2-2; a possible D gene is TRBD1 (5 bases). The V end lost 0 bases, the J end lost 0 bases, and 14 bases lay between the germline ends. CDR1 LGHNA and CDR2 YSLEER come from the germline V gene. The CDR3 covers 18 residues.

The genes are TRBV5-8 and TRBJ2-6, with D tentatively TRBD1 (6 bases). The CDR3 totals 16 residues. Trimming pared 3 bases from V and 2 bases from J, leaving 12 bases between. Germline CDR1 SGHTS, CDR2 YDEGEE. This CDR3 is CASSSGTSAGANVLTF. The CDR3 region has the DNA TGTGCCAGCAGCTCCGGGACATCAGCTGGGGCCAACGTCCTGACTTTC.

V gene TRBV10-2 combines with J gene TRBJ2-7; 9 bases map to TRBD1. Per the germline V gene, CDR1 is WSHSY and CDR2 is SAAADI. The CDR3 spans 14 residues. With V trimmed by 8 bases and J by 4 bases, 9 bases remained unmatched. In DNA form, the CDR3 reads TGCGCCAGCGCCGCACAGGGGGCGGGTTACGAGCAGTACTTC. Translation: CASAAQGAGYEQYF.

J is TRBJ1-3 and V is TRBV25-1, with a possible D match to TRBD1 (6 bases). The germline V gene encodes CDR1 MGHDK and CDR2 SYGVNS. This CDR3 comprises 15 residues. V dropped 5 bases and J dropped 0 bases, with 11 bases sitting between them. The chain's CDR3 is CASSTDRISGNTIYF. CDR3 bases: TGTGCCAGCAGTACCGACAGGATCTCTGGAAACACCATATATTTT.

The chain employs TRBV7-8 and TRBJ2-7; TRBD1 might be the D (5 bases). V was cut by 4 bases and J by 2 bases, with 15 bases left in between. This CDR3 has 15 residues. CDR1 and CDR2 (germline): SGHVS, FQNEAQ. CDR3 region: CASSSWGSTTYEQYF. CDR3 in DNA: TGTGCCAGCAGCTCATGGGGCTCTACTACCTACGAGCAGTACTTC.